This T cell receptor (beta chain) was found in a study of blood T cell repertoires in COVID-19. Participants were placed into cohorts based on the clinical history they reported. As originally analysed: Amplified reference gene primers provided the basis for estimating nucleated cell counts. This table comes from immunoSEQ multiplex PCR, and its TCRdb copy is limited to in-frame clones, with some not included. V, J and clone size are taken as reported in that table, and D and trimming were inferred from the DNA itself. The sample includes approximately 250,000 clones, 75% to 90% of them seen just once. Germline V gene data show CDR1 as LNHDA and CDR2 as SQIVND (reference sequence). Trimming left V 6 bases short and J 3 bases short, with 18 bases between. The CDR3 extends over 15 amino acids.

The TCR comes from a woman aged 30 to 39 with acute COVID-19. The chain combines TRBV19 with TRBJ2-7; possible D gene TRBD1, 5 bases. Specimen: PBMCs or T cells enriched from blood (not recorded which). This chain's CDR3 is CASSNAGLGGYEQYF. The CDR3 region has the DNA TGTGCCAGTAGCAATGCAGGGTTAGGCGGCTACGAGCAGTACTTC.